This T cell receptor (beta chain) was obtained from a study of cytomegalovirus exposure and HLA in healthy donors. General study findings and limits: TCR beta chains associated with HLA were, in a later analysis, more clonally expanded than equally common others.

CDR3 size: 19 residues. Germline-derived CDR1 and CDR2 are MGHRA and YSYEKL. V gave up 0 bases and J gave up 4 bases, with 23 bases separating them. Of note for this clone: Its specificity is not known.

The PCR made use of 60 Vbeta and 13 Jbeta primers. TCRdb's copy holds only in-frame clones and misses some; the assay was immunoSEQ multiplex PCR. This sample carries around 210,000 clones, about 85% of them seen once, and the ten largest clones take around 0.22%. The source material was PBMCs. The sequence was collected from a girl aged 2 to 10 in good health and CMV-seronegative. This chain joins TRBV4-1 and TRBJ2-3; D perhaps matches TRBD2 (5 bases). CDR3 nucleotide sequence: TGCGCCAGCAGCCAAGAAAAACTAGGCATGAGAACGAGGGCAGATACGCAGTATTTT. Translation gives CASSQEKLGMRTRADTQYF.